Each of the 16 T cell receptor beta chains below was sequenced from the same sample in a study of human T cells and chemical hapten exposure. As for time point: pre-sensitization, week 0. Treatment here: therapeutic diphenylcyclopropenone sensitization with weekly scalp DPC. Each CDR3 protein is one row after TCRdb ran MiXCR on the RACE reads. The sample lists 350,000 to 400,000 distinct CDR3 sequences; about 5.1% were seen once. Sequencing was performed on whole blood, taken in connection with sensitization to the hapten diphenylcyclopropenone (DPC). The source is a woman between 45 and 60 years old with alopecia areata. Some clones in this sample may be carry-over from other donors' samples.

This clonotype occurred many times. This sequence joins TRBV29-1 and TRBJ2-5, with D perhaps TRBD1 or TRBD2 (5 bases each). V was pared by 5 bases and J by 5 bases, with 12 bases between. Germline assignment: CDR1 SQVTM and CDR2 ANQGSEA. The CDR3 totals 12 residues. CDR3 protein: CSVSRGDETQYF. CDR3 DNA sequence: TGCAGCGTTTCGAGAGGGGACGAGACCCAGTACTTC.

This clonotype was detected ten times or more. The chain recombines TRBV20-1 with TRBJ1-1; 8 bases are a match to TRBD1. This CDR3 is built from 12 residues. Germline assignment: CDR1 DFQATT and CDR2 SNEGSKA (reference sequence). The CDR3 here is CRTDRANTEAFF. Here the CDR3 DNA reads TGCAGGACGGACAGGGCGAACACTGAAGCTTTCTTT.

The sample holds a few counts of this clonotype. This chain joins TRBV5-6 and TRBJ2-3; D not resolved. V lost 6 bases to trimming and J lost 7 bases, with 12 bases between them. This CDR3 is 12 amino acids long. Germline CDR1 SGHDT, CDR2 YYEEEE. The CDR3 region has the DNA TGTGCCAGCACCGCTTCCTCGAATACGCAGTATTTT. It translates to CASTASSNTQYF.

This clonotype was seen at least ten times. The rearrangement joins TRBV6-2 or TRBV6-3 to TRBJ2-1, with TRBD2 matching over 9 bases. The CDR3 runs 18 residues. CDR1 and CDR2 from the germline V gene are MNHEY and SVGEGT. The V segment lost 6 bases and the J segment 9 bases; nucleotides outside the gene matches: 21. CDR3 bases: TGTGCCAGCAGCCCCCGCCTACATAGCGGGAGACCCGCCGCTGAGCAGTTCTTC. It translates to CASSPRLHSGRPAAEQFF.

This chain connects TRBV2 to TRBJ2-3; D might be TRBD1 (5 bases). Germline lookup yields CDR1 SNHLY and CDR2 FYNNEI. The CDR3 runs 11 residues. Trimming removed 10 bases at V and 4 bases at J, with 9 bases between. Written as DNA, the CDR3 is TGTGCCACCTTACAGGCAGATACGCAGTATTTT. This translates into CATLQADTQYF.

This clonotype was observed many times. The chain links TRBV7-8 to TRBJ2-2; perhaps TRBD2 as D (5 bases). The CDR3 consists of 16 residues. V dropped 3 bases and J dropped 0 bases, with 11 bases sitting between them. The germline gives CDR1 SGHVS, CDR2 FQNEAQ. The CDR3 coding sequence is TGTGCCAGCAGCTTTGAGACTAACCCGAACACCGGGGAGCTGTTTTTT. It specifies CASSFETNPNTGELFF.

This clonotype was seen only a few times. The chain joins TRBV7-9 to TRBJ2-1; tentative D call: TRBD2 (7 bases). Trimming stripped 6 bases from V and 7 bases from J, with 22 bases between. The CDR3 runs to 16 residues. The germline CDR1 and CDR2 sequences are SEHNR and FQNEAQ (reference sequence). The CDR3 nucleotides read TGTGCCAGCAGATCCTTTCAGGGGCGGGAGAGGAATGAGCAGTTCTTC. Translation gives CASRSFQGRERNEQFF.

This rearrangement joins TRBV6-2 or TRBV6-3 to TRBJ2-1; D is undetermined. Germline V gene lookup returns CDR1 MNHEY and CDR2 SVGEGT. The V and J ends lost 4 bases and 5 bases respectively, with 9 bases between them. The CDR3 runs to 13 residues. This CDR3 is CASSFTSHNEQFF. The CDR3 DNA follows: TGTGCCAGCAGTTTTACCAGTCACAATGAGCAGTTCTTC.

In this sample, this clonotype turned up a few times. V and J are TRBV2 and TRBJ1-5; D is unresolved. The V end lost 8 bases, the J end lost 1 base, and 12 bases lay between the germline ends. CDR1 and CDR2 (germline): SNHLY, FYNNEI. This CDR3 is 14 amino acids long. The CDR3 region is CASATSSSNQPQHF. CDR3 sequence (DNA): TGTGCCAGCGCCACGTCCTCGAGCAATCAGCCCCAGCATTTT. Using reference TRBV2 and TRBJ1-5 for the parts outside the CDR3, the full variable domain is EPEVTQTPSHQVTQMGQEVILRCVPISNHLYFYWYRQILGQKVEFLVSFYNNEISEKSEIFDDQFSVERPDGSNFTLKIRSTKLEDSAMYFCASATSSSNQPQHFGDGTRLSIL.

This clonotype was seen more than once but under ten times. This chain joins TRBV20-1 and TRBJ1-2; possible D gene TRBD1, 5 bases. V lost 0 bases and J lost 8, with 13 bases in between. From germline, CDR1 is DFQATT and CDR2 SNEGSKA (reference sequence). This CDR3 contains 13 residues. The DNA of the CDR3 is TGCAGTGCTAGAGATCAGGTGGGGGAAGGCTACACCTTC. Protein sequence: CSARDQVGEGYTF.

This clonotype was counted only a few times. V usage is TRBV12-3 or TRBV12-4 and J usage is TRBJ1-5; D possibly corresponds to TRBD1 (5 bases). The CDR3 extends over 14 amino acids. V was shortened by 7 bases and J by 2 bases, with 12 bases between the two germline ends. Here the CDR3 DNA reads TGTGCCAGCACCTCAGGGTATGGCAATCAGCCCCAGCATTTT. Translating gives CASTSGYGNQPQHF.

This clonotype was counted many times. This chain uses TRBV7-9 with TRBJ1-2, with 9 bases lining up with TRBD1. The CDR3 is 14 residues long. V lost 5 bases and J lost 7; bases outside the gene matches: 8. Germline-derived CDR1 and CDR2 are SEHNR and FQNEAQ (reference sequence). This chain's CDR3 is CASSNTGGARGYTF. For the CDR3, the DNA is TGTGCCAGCAGCAACACAGGGGGCGCCCGTGGCTACACCTTC.

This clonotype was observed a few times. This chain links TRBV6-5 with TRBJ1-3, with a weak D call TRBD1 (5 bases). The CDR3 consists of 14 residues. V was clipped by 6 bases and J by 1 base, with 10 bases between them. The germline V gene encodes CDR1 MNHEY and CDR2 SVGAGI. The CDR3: CASRQGVSGNTIYF. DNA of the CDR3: TGTGCCAGCAGGCAAGGGGTTTCTGGAAACACCATATATTTT.

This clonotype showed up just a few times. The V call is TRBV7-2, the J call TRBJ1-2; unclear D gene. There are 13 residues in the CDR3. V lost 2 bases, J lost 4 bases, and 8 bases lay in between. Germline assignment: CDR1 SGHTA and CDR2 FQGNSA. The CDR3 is CASSLNSFYGYTF. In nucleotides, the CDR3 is TGTGCCAGCAGCTTAAACAGCTTCTATGGCTACACCTTC.

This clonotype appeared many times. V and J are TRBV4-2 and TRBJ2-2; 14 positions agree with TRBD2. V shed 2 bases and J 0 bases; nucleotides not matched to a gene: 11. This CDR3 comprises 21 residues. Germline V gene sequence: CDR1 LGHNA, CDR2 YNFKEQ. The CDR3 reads CASSQMIGTSGGPSNTGELFF. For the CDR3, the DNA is TGTGCCAGCAGCCAAATGATCGGGACTAGCGGGGGCCCCTCGAACACCGGGGAGCTGTTTTTT.

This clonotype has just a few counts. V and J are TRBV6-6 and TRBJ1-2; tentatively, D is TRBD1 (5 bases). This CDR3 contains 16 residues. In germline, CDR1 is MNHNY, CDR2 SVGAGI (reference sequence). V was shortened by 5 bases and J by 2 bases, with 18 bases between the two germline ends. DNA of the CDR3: TGTGCCAGCAGTCCTCCGGGACTCCGGGCAAACTATGGCTACACCTTC. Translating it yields CASSPPGLRANYGYTF.